This T cell receptor (beta chain) was recorded in a study of cytotoxic CD8 clonotypes in ibrutinib-treated CLL. This clone was seen many times. CDR1 is SEHNR, CDR2 FQNEAQ, per germline (reference sequence). Trimming cost V 7 bases and J 3 bases, with 3 bases left between them. The CDR3 sequence is 11 residues long. The data were produced by immunoSEQ multiplex PCR, yet TCRdb's version contains in-frame clones alone and is incomplete. The sample yields some 200,000 clones, around 75% seen once. The sample in question was PBMCs, obtained after 12 months of ibrutinib treatment. The V gene is TRBV7-9, the J gene TRBJ2-2; no firm D call. The TCR comes from a human donor with chronic lymphocytic leukemia. CDR3 sequence (DNA): TGTGCCAGCATCGACACCGGGGAGCTGTTTTTT. Protein product: CASIDTGELFF.